This is a list of T cell receptor beta chains from one sample in a study of blood T cell repertoires in COVID-19. The repertoire was sequenced with immunoSEQ multiplex PCR; TCRdb's copy has only in-frame clones and lacks some. The sample yields 350,000 or so clones, around 91% seen once. The sequenced sample consisted of peripheral blood. The source of these receptors is a man aged 18 to 30 with active or convalescent COVID-19. Both conserved end residues are part of each CDR3. The order of the fields is V gene, D gene, clone size, J gene, CDR3 protein, CDR3 DNA. The D gene is left open where the match is weak. The size of a clone is reported for some rows only, either as once, few or many, or as a class for expanded clones.

TRBV5-1	NA	NA	TRBJ1-1	CASSLLTNTEAFF	TGCGCCAGCAGCTTGTTAACTAACACTGAAGCTTTCTTT
TRBV7-8	TRBD1	NA	TRBJ1-1	CASRRRWIRDRGGNTEAFF	TGTGCCAGCAGGAGGAGGTGGATCCGGGACAGGGGTGGGAACACTGAAGCTTTCTTT
TRBV6-5	TRBD2	few	TRBJ2-1	CASQPSGGSYNEQFF	TGTGCCTCCCAACCTAGCGGGGGGTCCTACAATGAGCAGTTCTTC
TRBV18	NA	NA	TRBJ1-3	CASSSRGTGNTIYF	TGTGCCAGCTCATCCAGGGGTACTGGAAACACCATATATTTT
TRBV11-1	TRBD1	few	TRBJ2-7	CASSPDPGQVYEQYF	TGTGCCAGCAGCCCCGACCCGGGACAGGTTTACGAGCAGTACTTC
TRBV16	NA	NA	TRBJ2-1	CASSQSGQGTTGQFF	TGTGCCAGCAGCCAATCTGGGCAGGGTACAACGGGGCAGTTCTTC
TRBV7-8	NA	NA	TRBJ1-1	CASSLKGGGLNTEAFF	TGTGCCAGCAGCTTAAAAGGCGGGGGGCTGAACACTGAAGCTTTCTTT
TRBV2	TRBD2	once	TRBJ2-5	CASRGTGGETQYF	TGTGCCAGCAGAGGGACGGGAGGTGAGACCCAGTACTTC
TRBV4-1	NA	NA	TRBJ1-5	CASSQDPQRGSNQPQHF	TGCGCCAGCAGCCAAGATCCCCAAAGGGGTAGCAATCAGCCCCAGCATTTT
TRBV6-4	TRBD1	NA	TRBJ1-1	CASSPSGQGNTEAFF	TGTGCCAGCAGTCCCAGTGGACAGGGGAACACTGAAGCTTTCTTT
TRBV5-8	NA	NA	TRBJ2-7	CASSETSSYEQYF	TGTGCCAGCAGCGAGACAAGTTCCTACGAGCAGTACTTC
TRBV30	NA	NA	TRBJ2-2	CAWSLRLGLAGELFF	TGTGCCTGGAGTCTAAGACTAGGCCTGGCCGGGGAGCTGTTTTTT
TRBV25-1	TRBD1	NA	TRBJ1-3	CASSEAGTGHSGNTIYF	TGTGCCAGCAGTGAGGCCGGGACAGGTCACTCTGGAAACACCATATATTTT
TRBV7-9	NA	NA	TRBJ2-2	CASSLIGQLNTGELFF	TGTGCCAGCAGCTTAATCGGACAGCTGAACACCGGGGAGCTGTTTTTT
TRBV15	NA	NA	TRBJ2-2	CATSRDRETGELFF	TGTGCCACCAGCAGAGACCGGGAAACCGGGGAGCTGTTTTTT
TRBV5-1	TRBD1	NA	TRBJ2-7	CASSVRDRGFEQYF	TGCGCCAGCAGCGTCCGGGACAGGGGCTTCGAGCAGTACTTC
TRBV7-2	TRBD2	NA	TRBJ2-5	CASSLGLAGLQETQYF	TGTGCCAGCAGCTTAGGACTAGCGGGACTTCAAGAGACCCAGTACTTC
TRBV24-1	NA	NA	TRBJ1-2	CATSAAGSYGYTF	TGTGCCACCAGTGCCGCGGGGAGCTATGGCTACACCTTC
TRBV5-4	TRBD2	NA	TRBJ2-2	CASSPSLLAGGPGELFF	TGTGCCAGCAGCCCCTCCCTACTAGCGGGAGGGCCGGGGGAGCTGTTTTTT
TRBV18	NA	NA	TRBJ1-5	CASSPPGGTLGQPQHF	TGTGCCAGCTCACCACCGGGGGGTACGTTGGGACAGCCCCAGCATTTT
TRBV7-8	NA	NA	TRBJ1-5	CASSSTKQPQHF	TGTGCCAGCAGCAGCACCAAGCAGCCCCAGCATTTT
TRBV27	TRBD1	NA	TRBJ2-7	CASSQDRGEQYF	TGTGCCAGCAGTCAGGACAGGGGCGAGCAGTACTTC
TRBV27	NA	NA	TRBJ2-2	CASSLWTGELFF	TGTGCCAGCAGTCTATGGACAGGGGAGCTGTTTTTT
TRBV4-2	TRBD2	NA	TRBJ2-5	CASSQLPGLAGGGQETQYF	TGTGCCAGCAGCCAACTCCCGGGACTAGCGGGGGGGGGACAAGAGACCCAGTACTTC
TRBV29-1	NA	NA	TRBJ1-2	CSVAQGSYGYTF	TGCAGCGTTGCCCAGGGGAGCTATGGCTACACCTTC
TRBV5-8	TRBD1	NA	TRBJ2-7	CASSWDRDRYF	TGTGCCAGCAGCTGGGACAGGGACCGGTACTTC
TRBV5-1	NA	NA	TRBJ2-4	CASNSGTGENIQYF	TGCGCCAGCAATAGTGGGACGGGAGAAAACATTCAGTACTTC
TRBV7-2	TRBD2	NA	TRBJ2-7	CASSPASGSSEQYF	TGTGCCAGCAGCCCTGCTAGCGGGAGTTCCGAGCAGTACTTC
TRBV6-5	NA	NA	TRBJ2-7	CASSPSGGGYEQYF	TGTGCCAGCAGTCCGAGCGGAGGCGGGTACGAGCAGTACTTC
TRBV6-6	NA	NA	TRBJ1-2	CASSYGGAGYTF	TGTGCCAGCAGTTACGGAGGGGCTGGCTACACCTTC
TRBV2	NA	NA	TRBJ1-3	CASSELRNTIYF	TGTGCCAGCAGTGAGTTAAGAAACACCATATATTTT
TRBV28	TRBD1	NA	TRBJ2-7	CASSLMDRDSYEQYF	TGTGCCAGCAGTTTAATGGACAGGGATTCCTACGAGCAGTACTTC
TRBV7-3	TRBD2	few	TRBJ2-1	CASSLVPSGAYNEQFF	TGTGCCAGCAGCTTAGTTCCTAGCGGGGCCTACAATGAGCAGTTCTTC
TRBV7-9	NA	NA	TRBJ2-4	CASSQFSGTSRNIQYF	TGTGCCAGCAGTCAATTTTCCGGGACATCGAGAAACATTCAGTACTTC
TRBV9	TRBD2	NA	TRBJ2-7	CASSVNPGGPALQYF	TGTGCCAGCAGCGTAAATCCGGGGGGACCCGCACTGCAGTACTTC
TRBV13	NA	NA	TRBJ1-2	CASSLGGKSFYGYTF	TGTGCCAGCAGCTTGGGAGGAAAATCTTTCTATGGCTACACCTTC
TRBV9	TRBD2	NA	TRBJ2-7	CASSAAGTSVNYEQYF	TGTGCCAGCAGCGCAGCCGGGACTAGCGTTAACTACGAGCAGTACTTC